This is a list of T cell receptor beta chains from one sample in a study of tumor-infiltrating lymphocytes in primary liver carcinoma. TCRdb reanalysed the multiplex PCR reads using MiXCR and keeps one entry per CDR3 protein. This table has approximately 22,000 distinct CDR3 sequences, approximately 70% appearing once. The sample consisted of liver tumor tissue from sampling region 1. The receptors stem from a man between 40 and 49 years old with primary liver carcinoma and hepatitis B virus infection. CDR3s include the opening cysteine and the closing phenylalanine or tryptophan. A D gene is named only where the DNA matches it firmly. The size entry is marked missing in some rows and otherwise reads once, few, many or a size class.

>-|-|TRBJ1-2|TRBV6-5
TGTGCCAGCTCGGGTTCAGAGGGCTACACCTTC
CASSGSEGYTF
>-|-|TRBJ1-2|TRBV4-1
TGCGTGAGCAGCCAAGGGAACAGGAACTATGGCTACACCTTC
CVSSQGNRNYGYTF
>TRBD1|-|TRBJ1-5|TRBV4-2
TGTGCCAGCCAAGGGGAGGGGTCGGGACAGCTTAGCAATCAGCCCCAGCATTTT
CASQGEGSGQLSNQPQHF
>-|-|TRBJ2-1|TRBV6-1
TGTGCCGGCAGAGTCGGGATATGGGGGTACAATGAGCAGTTTTTC
CAGRVGIWGYNEQFF
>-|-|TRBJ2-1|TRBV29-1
TGCAGCACACAGGGCTCCTACAATGAGCAGTTCTTC
CSTQGSYNEQFF
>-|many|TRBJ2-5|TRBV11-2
TGTGCCAGCAGCTCTCAGGTCCAAGAGACCCAGTACTTC
CASSSQVQETQYF
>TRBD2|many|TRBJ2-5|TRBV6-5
TGTGCCAGCAGTTTACTAGCGGGAGTTGGGGAGACCCAGTACTTC
CASSLLAGVGETQYF
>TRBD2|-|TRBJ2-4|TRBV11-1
TGTGTCAGCAACTTTCCCGGGACTAGCGGGACCAAAAACATTCACTACTTC
CVSNFPGTSGTKNIHYF
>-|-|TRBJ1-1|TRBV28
TGTGCCACCCTGAACAGGGCTAACAATGAAGCCTTCTTT
CATLNRANNEAFF
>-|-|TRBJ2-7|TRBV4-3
TGCGCCAGCAGCCAAGATCGGGAGACTCCATACAGGCAGTACTTC
CASSQDRETPYRQYF
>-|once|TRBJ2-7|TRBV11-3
TGTGCCAGCAGCTTCTTGGACAGTTTCTACGAGCAGTACTTC
CASSFLDSFYEQYF
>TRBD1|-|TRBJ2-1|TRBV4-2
TGTGTCAGCAACCAAGACGACAGGGGGATGAATGAGCAGTTCTTC
CVSNQDDRGMNEQFF
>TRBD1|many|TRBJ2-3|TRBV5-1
TGCGCCAGCAGCAGGACAGGGGCCAGCACAGATACGCAGTATTTT
CASSRTGASTDTQYF
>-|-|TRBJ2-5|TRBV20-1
TGCAGTCAGGGTTTCCACTCGGGAGAGACCCAGTACTTC
CSQGFHSGETQYF
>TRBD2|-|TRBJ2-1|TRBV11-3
TGTGCCAGCAGCCAACTTGCGGGGGGGTATGAGCAGTTCTTC
CASSQLAGGYEQFF
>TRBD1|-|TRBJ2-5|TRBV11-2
TGTGCCAGCATCTTAACAACAGGGGGCTCGGGGAAGACCCAGTACTTC
CASILTTGGSGKTQYF
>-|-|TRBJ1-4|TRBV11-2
TGTGCCAGCAGCGAGACTCCAGGAGGAGCAAATGAGAAACTGTTTTTT
CASSETPGGANEKLFF
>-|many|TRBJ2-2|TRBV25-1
TGTGCCAGCAGTGAATTCGCGGACAGGAACACCGGGGAGCTGTTTTTT
CASSEFADRNTGELFF
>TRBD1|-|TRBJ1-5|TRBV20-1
TGCAGTGCTCCCGGAACAGGGGAACAGCCCCAGCATTTT
CSAPGTGEQPQHF
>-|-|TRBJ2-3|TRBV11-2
TGTGCCAGCAGCCACAGATGGGGTCGAACAGATACGCAGTATTTT
CASSHRWGRTDTQYF
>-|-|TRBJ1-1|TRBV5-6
TGTGCCAGCAGCTTTTGGGAAGGTGAACAGGCTTTCTTT
CASSFWEGEQAFF
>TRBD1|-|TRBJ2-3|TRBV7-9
TGTGCCTGTAGCCTAAGACAGGGGGCCACAGATACGCAGTATTTT
CACSLRQGATDTQYF
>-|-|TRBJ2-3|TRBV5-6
TGTGCCAGCAGCATGAGACAAAGAACGTCAGATACGCAATATTTT
CASSMRQRTSDTQYF
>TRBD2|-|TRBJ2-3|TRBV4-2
TGTGCCAGCAGCCACGCGGCGCTTCTAGCGGGAGCAACAGATACGCAGTATTTT
CASSHAALLAGATDTQYF
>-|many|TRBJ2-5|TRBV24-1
TGTGCCACCAGTGATCCCGGCCCAGGGGAGACCCAGTACTTC
CATSDPGPGETQYF
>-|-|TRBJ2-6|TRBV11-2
TGTGCCAGCAGCAAAAACTCTGGGGCCAACGTCCTGACTTTC
CASSKNSGANVLTF
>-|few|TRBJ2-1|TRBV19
TGTGCCAGTGGTAGCGGAAGAGGCAATGAGCAGTTCTTC
CASGSGRGNEQFF
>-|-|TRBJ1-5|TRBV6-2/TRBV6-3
TGTGCCAGTAGTTACTCCGTACAGGCCCAGTGGCCCCACCATTTT
CASSYSVQAQWPHHF
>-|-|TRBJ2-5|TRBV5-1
TGCGCCAGCAACTTGGGGCAGTACCAAGAGACCCAGTACTTC
CASNLGQYQETQYF
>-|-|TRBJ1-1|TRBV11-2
TGTGCCAGCAGCTTGCTGGTTAACACTGAAGCTTTCTTT
CASSLLVNTEAFF
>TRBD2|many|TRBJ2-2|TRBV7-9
TGTGCCAGCAGCCCTCGGACGGGACTAGCGGGAGGGCAATCCGGGGAGCTGTTTTTT
CASSPRTGLAGGQSGELFF
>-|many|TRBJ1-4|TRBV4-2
TGTGCCAGCAGCCAAGATGGGGGTGGCGGACTGTTTTTT
CASSQDGGGGLFF
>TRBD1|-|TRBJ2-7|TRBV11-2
TGCGCCAGCGGCCAAGGGACAGGGAGAACCTACGAGCGGTACTTC
CASGQGTGRTYERYF
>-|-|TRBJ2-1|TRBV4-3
TGCGCCAGCAGCCAAGGTCGGGAGACTTCCTACGAGCAGTTCTTC
CASSQGRETSYEQFF
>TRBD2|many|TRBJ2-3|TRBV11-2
TGTGCCAGCAGCTTCGGCGGGAGGGCCGTGGGAGATACGCAGTATTTT
CASSFGGRAVGDTQYF
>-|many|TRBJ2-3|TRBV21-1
TGTGCCAGCAGCAAAGTTCAGGACAGGGGGCGGTTGGATACGCAGTATTTT
CASSKVQDRGRLDTQYF
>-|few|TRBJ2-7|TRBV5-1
TGCGCCAACAGCCCCCCTGCGGGAAGAAACGAGCAGTACTTC
CANSPPAGRNEQYF
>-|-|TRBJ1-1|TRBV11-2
TGTGCCAGCAGCTTAGTATCAGGGACCGAAACTTTCTTC
CASSLVSGTETFF
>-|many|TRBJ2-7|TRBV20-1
TGCAGTGCTCCTGCTCGGCCCTATTACGAGCAGTACTTC
CSAPARPYYEQYF
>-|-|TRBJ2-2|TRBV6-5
TGTATCAGCAGGGGGACTAACGGGAGTCTTGGGGAGCTGTTTTTT
CISRGTNGSLGELFF
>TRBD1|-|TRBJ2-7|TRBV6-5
TGTGCCAGCAGGCCCGGACAGGCAACATACTTTTACGAGCAGTACTTT
CASRPGQATYFYEQYF
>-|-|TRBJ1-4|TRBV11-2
TGTGCCAGCGGCTTAGACGGGTTCGCTAACGAAAAACTGCTTTTT
CASGLDGFANEKLLF
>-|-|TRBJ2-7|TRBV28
TGTGCCAGCAATTGGGGTCCTCCTGGAGCGGCTGACTGCCACGAGCAGTACTTC
CASNWGPPGAADCHEQYF
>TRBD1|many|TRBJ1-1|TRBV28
TGTGCCAGCAGTTTATGGCCTTCCGGGACAGGGGTAACTGAAGCTTTCTTT
CASSLWPSGTGVTEAFF
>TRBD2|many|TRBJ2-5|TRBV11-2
TGTGCCAGCAGCTTGACTAGCGGGGTAGGAGAGACCCAGTACTTC
CASSLTSGVGETQYF
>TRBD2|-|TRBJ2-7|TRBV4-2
TGTGCCAGCAGCCAAGTGGCCAGCGGGGTTTCCTACGCGCAGTACTTC
CASSQVASGVSYAQYF
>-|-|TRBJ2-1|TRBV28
TGTGCCAGCATTTGGGGCACTAACGGTGAGCAGTTCTTC
CASIWGTNGEQFF
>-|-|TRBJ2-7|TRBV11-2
TGTGGCAGTAGCTTATCCTCGGGGATTACCTACGAGCAATACTTC
CGSSLSSGITYEQYF